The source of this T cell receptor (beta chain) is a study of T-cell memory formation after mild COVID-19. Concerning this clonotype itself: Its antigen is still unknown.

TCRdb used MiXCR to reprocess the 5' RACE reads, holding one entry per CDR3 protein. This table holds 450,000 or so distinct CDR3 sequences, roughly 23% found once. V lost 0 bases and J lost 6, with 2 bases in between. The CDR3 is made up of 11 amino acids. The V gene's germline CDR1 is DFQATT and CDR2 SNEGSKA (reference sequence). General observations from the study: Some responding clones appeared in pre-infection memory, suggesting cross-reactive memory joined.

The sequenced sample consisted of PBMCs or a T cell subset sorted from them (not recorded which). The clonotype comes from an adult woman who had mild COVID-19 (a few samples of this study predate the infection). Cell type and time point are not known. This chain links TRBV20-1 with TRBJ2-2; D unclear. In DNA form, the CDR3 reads TGCAGTGCTAGAGATCCCGGGGAGCTGTTTTTT. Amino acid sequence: CSARDPGELFF.